Shown below are 9 T cell receptor beta chains from a single sample sequenced in a study of T-cell reconstitution after alpha-beta-depleted transplantation in children. A TCRbeta library incorporating unique molecular identifiers was prepared. MiXCR was run by TCRdb on the PCR reads, yielding one entry per CDR3 protein. The table shows more than 200,000 distinct CDR3 sequences, with under 20% occurring only once. Here the sequenced sample was PBMCs, mostly from graft donor cells, taken 360 days after TCRalphabeta/CD19-depleted stem cell transplant. These receptors were taken from a male patient aged 2-10 years who had a stem cell transplant for acute lymphoblastic leukemia, so the T cells may come from the graft donor.

This clonotype showed up just a few times. The chain has TRBV11-2 and TRBJ1-2, with 10 positions matching TRBD1. Losses at the gene ends were 5 bases for V and 7 bases for J; bases not matched to a gene: 22. The CDR3 is 19 amino acids. Germline assignment: CDR1 SGHAT and CDR2 FQNNGV. DNA for the CDR3: TGTGCCAGCAGCCACCCGGTTAAGGGGAGATACGACAGGGGGCCTGGCTACACCTTC. Amino acid sequence: CASSHPVKGRYDRGPGYTF.

There are a few counts of this clonotype. CDR3 region: CASSLLADTDTQYF. For the CDR3, the DNA is TGTGCCAGCAGCTTATTAGCGGACACAGATACGCAGTATTTT. The J gene is TRBJ2-3, the V gene TRBV7-3, with D possibly TRBD2 on 6 matching bases. Trimming stripped 2 bases from V and 2 bases from J, with 8 bases between. Germline V lookup: CDR1 SGHTA, CDR2 FQGTGA. The CDR3 length is 14 residues.

This clonotype was observed a few times. The chain has TRBV27 and TRBJ2-1, with 13 positions matching TRBD2. J lost 8 bases, V lost 5 bases, and 6 bases had no gene match. The CDR3 sequence is 15 residues long. Germline V gives CDR1 MNHEY, CDR2 SMNVEV (reference sequence). CDR3: CASSPGLAGPHEQFF. The DNA of the CDR3 is TGTGCCAGCAGTCCGGGACTAGCGGGGCCACATGAGCAGTTCTTC.

A few counts support this clonotype. The chain carries TRBV29-1 and TRBJ1-1; D unresolved. The CDR3 consists of 13 residues. V was clipped by 1 base and J by 0 bases, with 6 bases between them. Germline loops: CDR1 SQVTM, CDR2 ANQGSEA. The CDR3 is CSVEGTVNTEAFF. The CDR3 DNA follows: TGCAGCGTTGAAGGGACGGTGAACACTGAAGCTTTCTTT.

There are a few counts of this clonotype. The genes are TRBV5-1 and TRBJ1-2, with D maybe TRBD1 (5 bases). In germline, CDR1 is SGHRS, CDR2 YFSETQ. The CDR3 totals 18 residues. V was pared by 3 bases and J by 4 bases, with 25 bases between. The CDR3: CASSSGRDATPAIYGYTF. In nucleotides, the CDR3 is TGCGCCAGCAGCTCTGGCCGGGACGCCACCCCTGCCATCTATGGCTACACCTTC.

This clonotype was seen more than once but under ten times. A junction end diverges from the germline sequence, so it may reflect a read error. The rearrangement uses TRBV20-1 and TRBJ2-7, with D perhaps TRBD2 (6 bases). CDR1 is DFQATT, CDR2 SNEGSKA, per germline (reference sequence). The CDR3 length is 14 residues. The CDR3 sequence: CSVRLSWGGYEQYF. CDR3 sequence (DNA): TGCAGTGTTAGACTATCGTGGGGAGGCTACGAGCAGTACTTC.

V gene TRBV20-1 combines with J gene TRBJ1-4; D uncertain. Germline CDR1 is DFQATT and CDR2 is SNEGSKA (reference sequence). V lost 5 bases, J lost 0 bases, and 7 bases lay in between. This CDR3 has 13 residues. The CDR3 sequence is CSAPVATNEKLFF. In DNA form, the CDR3 reads TGCAGTGCTCCAGTTGCAACTAATGAAAAACTGTTTTTT.

The chain recombines TRBV11-2 with TRBJ2-2; TRBD2 aligns across 15 bases. V shed 6 bases and J 3 bases; nucleotides not matched to a gene: 11. The CDR3 runs 19 residues. The germline V gene has CDR1 SGHAT and CDR2 FQNNGV. DNA of the CDR3: TGTGCCAGCAGTACCGAACCGGGACTAGCGGGGGGCTACACCGGGGAGCTGTTTTTT. Translated, it gives CASSTEPGLAGGYTGELFF. Drawing the rest from reference TRBV11-2 and TRBJ2-2, the complete variable domain is EAGVAQSPRYKIIEKRQSVAFWCNPISGHATLYWYQQILGQGPKLLIQFQNNGVVDDSQLPKDRFSAERLKGVDSTLKIQPAKLEDSAVYLCASSTEPGLAGGYTGELFFGEGSRLTVL.

The CDR3 is CASSLTGRPHEQFF. In nucleotides, the CDR3 is TGTGCCAGCAGCCTCACCGGCCGCCCACATGAGCAGTTCTTC. The chain combines TRBV7-8 with TRBJ2-1, with D unclear. V was shortened by 5 bases and J by 8 bases, with 16 bases between the two germline ends. CDR3 length: 14 residues. Germline CDR1 reads SGHVS; CDR2 reads FQNEAQ.